This T cell receptor beta chain was found in a study of T-cell reconstitution after alpha-beta-depleted transplantation in children. Findings of the study overall: High day-60 TCRbeta diversity in some patients came from surviving recipient T cells and thymic progenitors.

Unique molecular identifiers featured in how the TCRbeta library was prepared. TCRdb reprocessed the PCR reads via MiXCR and lists one record per CDR3 protein. The repertoire includes fewer than 250,000 distinct CDR3 sequences, roughly 7.7% of them detected once, and less than 8% sits in the top ten. On this clonotype: Its antigen is unidentified.

CDR3 size: 15 residues. V shed 6 bases, J shed 3 bases, and the junction held 7 bases outside the gene matches. In germline, CDR1 is MNHEY, CDR2 SVGEGT. This TCR was sampled from a male patient aged 10-17 years who had a stem cell transplant for acute lymphoblastic leukemia, so the T cells may come from the graft donor. The gene calls are TRBV6-2 or TRBV6-3 and TRBJ2-7; 11 bases agree with TRBD2. Material: PBMCs, mostly from graft donor cells, obtained 180 days after TCRalphabeta/CD19-depleted stem cell transplant. Here the CDR3 reads CASSSLTSGGYEQYF. DNA for the CDR3: TGTGCCAGCAGCTCCCTTACTAGCGGGGGCTACGAGCAGTACTTC.